A single sample is the source of the 28 T cell receptor beta chains below, sequenced in a study of T cell responses to AZD1222 COVID-19 vaccine. This table comes from immunoSEQ multiplex PCR, and its TCRdb copy is limited to in-frame clones, with some not included. The sample records some 95,000 clones, roughly 90% being singletons. The source was peripheral blood, collected on day 0 of MenACWY control vaccination. Receptors originate from an adult in good health.

This clone has a single count. The chain has TRBV28 and TRBJ1-1; no firm D call. CDR3 length equals 16 residues. CDR1 is MDHEN and CDR2 is SYDVKM in the germline V gene. V was pared by 5 bases and J by 0 bases, with 16 bases between. The DNA of the CDR3 is TGTGCCAGCAGTCCCTTGGCATGGAGTTTGAACACTGAAGCTTTCTTT. Its translation is CASSPLAWSLNTEAFF.

The chain uses TRBV30 and TRBJ1-2; 9 nucleotides line up with TRBD1. The length of the CDR3 is 14 residues. V shed 3 bases and J 0 bases; nucleotides not matched to a gene: 2. Germline V gene data show CDR1 as GTSNPN and CDR2 as SVGIG (reference sequence). CDR3 nucleotide sequence: TGTGCCTGGAGACGACAGGGGGCTAACTATGGCTACACCTTC. Amino acids: CAWRRQGANYGYTF.

The genes are TRBV15 and TRBJ2-1, with D possibly being TRBD1 (5 bases). This CDR3 comprises 13 residues. V was pared by 7 bases and J by 8 bases, with 15 bases between. Per the germline V gene, CDR1 is LNHNV and CDR2 is YYDKDF (reference sequence). The DNA for the CDR3 is TGTGCCACCAATCAGGGTAGGGAATATGAGCAGTTCTTC. Amino acids: CATNQGREYEQFF.

This chain connects TRBV7-2 to TRBJ1-6; weak D call: TRBD1 (6 bases). Trimming shortened V by 4 bases and J by 6 bases, and 16 bases separated the two germline ends. The CDR3 loop spans 16 amino acids. The germline V gene has CDR1 SGHTA and CDR2 FQGNSA. CDR3 coding DNA: TGTGCCAGCAGCTCCCCTGGGACACGCTTTAATTCACCCCTCCACTTT. This gives the protein CASSSPGTRFNSPLHF.

CDR3 amino acids: CASSMDFWGNQPQHF. DNA for the CDR3: TGTGCCAGCAGCATGGACTTTTGGGGGAATCAGCCCCAGCATTTT. The rearrangement links TRBV5-4 to TRBJ1-5, with D possibly TRBD1 on 5 matching bases. This CDR3 is 15 amino acids long. CDR1 is SGHNT, CDR2 YYREEE, per germline (reference sequence). V lost 4 bases, J lost 4 bases, and 15 bases lay in between.

This clone was counted a few times. V is TRBV4-1 and J is TRBJ2-1; D is ambiguous. Germline V gene data show CDR1 as MGHRA and CDR2 as YSYEKL. Trimming shortened V by 0 bases and J by 3 bases, and 12 bases separated the two germline ends. The CDR3 spans 16 residues. DNA for the CDR3: TGCGCCAGCAGCCAAGATCAATCAGGTCTCTACAATGAGCAGTTCTTC. It translates to CASSQDQSGLYNEQFF.

This clone came up a few times. The rearrangement links TRBV21-1 to TRBJ1-5. TRBV21-1 is labeled a pseudogene. This CDR3 comprises 14 residues. The CDR3: CASSPDGSNQPQHF. CDR3 bases: TGTGCCAGCAGTCCAGACGGTAGCAATCAGCCCCAGCATTTT.

The V and J genes are TRBV27 and TRBJ1-2; D call uncertain. V lost 3 bases to trimming and J lost 2 bases, with 7 bases between them. The germline V gene encodes CDR1 MNHEY and CDR2 SMNVEV (reference sequence). The CDR3 loop spans 13 amino acids. CDR3 in DNA: TGTGCCAGCAGTTTTAGCGAGAACTATGGCTACACCTTC. Its translation is CASSFSENYGYTF.

The chain employs TRBV19 and TRBJ1-1, with 8 bases lining up with TRBD1. The CDR3 length is 13 residues. Germline V gene data show CDR1 as LNHDA and CDR2 as SQIVND (reference sequence). Unmatched junction bases numbered 3, after V lost 3 bases and J lost 6 bases. CDR3 coding DNA: TGTGCCAGTAGTATCCTACAGGGGGCTGAAGCTTTCTTT. Translated, it gives CASSILQGAEAFF. The entire variable domain, with the rest obtained from reference TRBV19 and TRBJ1-1, is as follows: DGGITQSPKYLFRKEGQNVTLSCEQNLNHDAMYWYRQDPGQGLRLIYYSQIVNDFQKGDIAEGYSVSREKKESFPLTVTSAQKNPTAFYLCASSILQGAEAFFGQGTRLTVV.

The chain is built from TRBV11-1 and TRBJ2-1; D tentatively reads TRBD1 or TRBD2 (5 bases each). CDR1 and CDR2 (germline): SGHAT, FQDESV (reference sequence). The CDR3 is 16 amino acids. V lost 1 base, J lost 2 bases, and 12 bases lay in between. CDR3 sequence: CASSLEWGKPYNEQFF. The CDR3 DNA follows: TGTGCCAGCAGCTTAGAGTGGGGGAAGCCCTACAATGAGCAGTTCTTC.

The V and J genes are TRBV30 and TRBJ1-3, with 12 bases aligning to TRBD1. Trimming took 2 bases from V and 12 from J; bases not matched to a gene: 17. There are 17 residues in the CDR3. CDR1 and CDR2 from the germline V gene are GTSNPN and SVGIG (reference sequence). The CDR3 DNA reads TGTGCCTGGAGTCGTCTTTTAGCCGGGACAGGGGGCCGGGGCATATATTTT. This translates into CAWSRLLAGTGGRGIYF.

The chain carries TRBV11-2 and TRBJ1-1; possible D gene TRBD1, 5 bases. Trimming took 6 bases from V and 2 from J, leaving 10 bases between them. This CDR3 contains 13 residues. Germline values: CDR1 SGHAT, CDR2 FQNNGV. The CDR3 DNA is TGTGCCAGCAGATCAGGGATAAACACTGAAGCTTTCTTT. Encoded protein: CASRSGINTEAFF.

This chain connects TRBV11-3 to TRBJ1-1, with D unresolved. This CDR3 has 11 amino acids. V lost 6 bases, J lost 4 bases, and 6 bases lay in between. The V gene's germline CDR1 is SGHNT and CDR2 YENEEA. The DNA for the CDR3 is TGTGCCAGCAGTCCGGGCACTGAAGCTTTCTTT. It yields the protein CASSPGTEAFF.

This chain joins TRBV27 and TRBJ1-2, with D possibly being TRBD1 (6 bases). The CDR3 runs 12 residues. Trimming took 10 bases from V and 5 from J, leaving 14 bases between them. Germline CDR1 is MNHEY and CDR2 is SMNVEV (reference sequence). The CDR3, as DNA: TGTGCCAACTCGACAGGCGGTTATGGCTACACCTTC. Translating gives CANSTGGYGYTF.

This clone has only one observation. V usage is TRBV6-5 and J usage is TRBJ1-4; D gene uncertain. V was trimmed by 7 bases and J by 5 bases, leaving 17 bases between them. CDR3 length: 15 amino acids. CDR1 is MNHEY, CDR2 SVGAGI, per germline. CDR3 sequence reads: CASIKAATVNEKLFF. The DNA of the CDR3 is TGTGCCAGCATTAAGGCGGCGACCGTAAATGAAAAACTGTTTTTT.

This clone was counted once. The chain is built from TRBV4-2 and TRBJ2-7; 8 bases are shared with TRBD1. Germline loops: CDR1 LGHNA, CDR2 YNFKEQ. The junction had 12 bases not matched to a gene; V was cut back by 4 bases and J by 7 bases. The CDR3 consists of 15 residues. Here the CDR3 reads CASSPRGQAREEQYF. As DNA, the CDR3 is TGTGCCAGCAGCCCAAGGGGACAGGCACGGGAAGAGCAGTACTTC.

This chain connects TRBV4-3 to TRBJ1-2; D not resolved. CDR3 length: 14 amino acids. Germline loops: CDR1 LGHNA, CDR2 YSLEER. Trimming removed 0 bases at V and 7 bases at J, with 12 bases between. The CDR3 region has the DNA TGCGCCAGCAGCCAAGATTTGGGTCTGGGTGGCTACACCTTC. This translates into CASSQDLGLGGYTF.

This clone was picked up a small number of times. The gene calls are TRBV19 and TRBJ1-1, with D possibly being TRBD1 (6 bases). Germline V gene lookup returns CDR1 LNHDA and CDR2 SQIVND (reference sequence). The CDR3 has 11 amino acids. V lost 8 bases and J lost 3, with 7 bases in between. In DNA, the CDR3 is TGTGCCAGTCAGGGGTACACTGAAGCTTTCTTT. Its protein is CASQGYTEAFF.

The rearrangement uses TRBV21-1 and TRBJ2-7; TRBD1 reflects the table's D call only, with no check against the DNA. TRBV21-1 constitutes a pseudogene. The CDR3 covers 14 residues. The CDR3 loop reads CASSSRDRGYEQYF. The CDR3 DNA sequence: TGTGCCAGCAGCTCCCGGGACAGGGGCTACGAGCAGTACTTC.

The rearrangement links TRBV13 to TRBJ2-1; TRBD2 matches at 8 bases. The CDR3 spans 14 residues. The ends lost 7 bases at V and 4 bases at J; junction bases unmatched: 6. From germline, CDR1 is PRHDT and CDR2 FYEKMQ (reference sequence). The CDR3 here is CASTRGGIYNEQFF. The CDR3 DNA reads as TGTGCCAGCACCCGCGGGGGGATTTACAATGAGCAGTTCTTC.

This chain uses TRBV2 with TRBJ2-1; 13 bases are shared with TRBD2. Germline V CDR1 and CDR2: SNHLY, FYNNEI. The CDR3 has 14 amino acids. After removal of 1 base from V and 9 bases from J, the junction contained 0 bases not matched to a gene. CDR3 protein: CASSEGTSGSEQFF. Here the CDR3 DNA reads TGTGCCAGCAGTGAAGGGACTAGCGGGAGTGAGCAGTTCTTC.

This chain connects TRBV19 to TRBJ1-2; tentatively, D is TRBD1 (5 bases). Trimming took 7 bases from V and 4 from J, leaving 16 bases between them. The germline CDR1 and CDR2 sequences are LNHDA and SQIVND (reference sequence). The CDR3 has 14 residues. CDR3 region: CASTSQQGSYGYTF. The CDR3 DNA reads TGTGCCAGTACCTCGCAGCAGGGTAGCTATGGCTACACCTTC.

The chain links TRBV4-1 to TRBJ1-2; D is unresolved. The CDR3 covers 13 residues. V was pared by 0 bases and J by 8 bases, with 10 bases between. Per the germline V gene, CDR1 is MGHRA and CDR2 is YSYEKL. CDR3 nucleotide sequence: TGCGCCAGCAGCCAAGACGTTTCGTGGGGCTACACCTTC. Residues: CASSQDVSWGYTF.

In this sample, this clone turned up a few times. The chain couples TRBV9 to TRBJ2-3; either TRBD1 or TRBD2 may supply D (5 bases each). The V and J ends lost 3 bases and 2 bases respectively, with 16 bases between them. The germline CDR1 and CDR2 sequences are SGDLS and YYNGEE. The CDR3 runs to 16 residues. The CDR3 protein is CASSAGLGPFTDTQYF. The CDR3 region has the DNA TGTGCCAGCAGCGCAGGCTTGGGACCGTTCACAGATACGCAGTATTTT.

The genes are TRBV6-5 and TRBJ2-7; a weak D match, TRBD2 (6 bases). Trimming pared 8 bases from V and 2 bases from J, leaving 16 bases between. The CDR3 is 14 amino acids. CDR1 is MNHEY and CDR2 is SVGAGI in the germline V gene. CDR3 in amino acids: CASAGLTGAYEQYF. CDR3 DNA: TGTGCCAGCGCAGGACTTACGGGGGCCTACGAGCAGTACTTC.

J is TRBJ1-4 and V is TRBV9, with unresolved D. The CDR3 contains 15 residues. Trimming took off 0 bases at V and 4 bases at J, with 10 bases between the two ends. In germline, CDR1 is SGDLS, CDR2 YYNGEE. Written as DNA, the CDR3 is TGTGCCAGCAGCGTAGGTGTCGGAGTTAATGAAAAACTGTTTTTT. This translates into CASSVGVGVNEKLFF.

This chain uses TRBV5-6 with TRBJ2-3, with D perhaps given as TRBD1 or TRBD2 (5 bases each). The CDR3 runs to 15 residues. The V end lost 4 bases, the J end lost 0 bases, and 12 bases lay between the germline ends. CDR1 SGHDT and CDR2 YYEEEE come from the germline V gene. The CDR3 DNA sequence: TGTGCCAGCAGCCTCGGGGCGGGTAGCACAGATACGCAGTATTTT. It is translated as CASSLGAGSTDTQYF.

The genes are TRBV7-9 and TRBJ1-2; TRBD1 matches at 8 bases. Germline loops: CDR1 SEHNR, CDR2 FQNEAQ (reference sequence). The junction had 4 bases not matched to a gene; V was cut back by 1 base and J by 6 bases. The CDR3 sequence is 14 residues long. CDR3 protein: CASSLDRGLDGYTF. In DNA, the CDR3 is TGTGCCAGCAGCTTAGACAGGGGGTTGGATGGCTACACCTTC.